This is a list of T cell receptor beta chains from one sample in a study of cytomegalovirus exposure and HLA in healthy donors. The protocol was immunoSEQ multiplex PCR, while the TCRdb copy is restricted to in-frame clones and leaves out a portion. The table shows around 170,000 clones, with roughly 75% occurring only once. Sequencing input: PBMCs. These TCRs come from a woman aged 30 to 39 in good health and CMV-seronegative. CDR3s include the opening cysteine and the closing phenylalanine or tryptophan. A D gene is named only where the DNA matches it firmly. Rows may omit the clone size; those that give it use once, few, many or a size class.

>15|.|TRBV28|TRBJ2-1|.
CASSFGGGRDNEQFF
TGTGCCAGCAGTTTTGGCGGGGGCCGGGACAATGAGCAGTTCTTC
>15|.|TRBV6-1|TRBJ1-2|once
CASSLKQGGLDGYTF
TGTGCCAGCAGCTTAAAGCAGGGAGGCTTGGATGGCTACACCTTC
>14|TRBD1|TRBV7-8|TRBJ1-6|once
CASSQDRGNSPLHF
TGTGCCAGCAGCCAGGACAGGGGTAATTCACCCCTCCACTTT
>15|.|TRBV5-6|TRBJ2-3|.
CASSQGQHKADTQYF
TGTGCCAGCAGCCAAGGACAGCACAAGGCAGATACGCAGTATTTT
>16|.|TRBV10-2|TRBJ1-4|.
CASSEPSSGGNEKLFF
TGCGCCAGCAGTGAACCCTCTTCCGGGGGGAATGAAAAACTGTTTTTT
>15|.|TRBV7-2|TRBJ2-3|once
CASRFQAGGTDTQYF
TGTGCCAGCAGATTCCAGGCAGGGGGCACAGATACGCAGTATTTT
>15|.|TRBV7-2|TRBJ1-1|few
CASSRRRNMNTEAFF
TGTGCCAGCAGCCGGAGACGGAATATGAACACTGAAGCTTTCTTT
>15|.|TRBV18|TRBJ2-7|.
CASSQQGGETYEQYF
TGTGCCAGCTCGCAACAGGGGGGGGAAACCTACGAGCAGTACTTC
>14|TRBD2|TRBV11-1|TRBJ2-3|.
CASSLALGGDTQYF
TGTGCCAGCAGCTTAGCGCTGGGAGGGGATACGCAGTATTTT
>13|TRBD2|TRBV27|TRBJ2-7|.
CASSALAENEQYF
TGTGCCAGCAGTGCACTAGCGGAAAACGAGCAGTACTTC
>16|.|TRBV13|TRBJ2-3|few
CASSPSDRVLTDTQYF
TGTGCCAGCAGCCCCTCCGATAGAGTCCTAACAGATACGCAGTATTTT
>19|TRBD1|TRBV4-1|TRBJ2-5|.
CASSLEPGRAQGVGETQYF
TGCGCCAGCAGCCTAGAACCCGGACGAGCACAGGGGGTCGGAGAGACCCAGTACTTC
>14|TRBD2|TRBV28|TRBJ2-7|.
CASSRAGGPYEQYF
TGTGCCAGCAGTAGAGCGGGGGGGCCCTACGAGCAGTACTTC
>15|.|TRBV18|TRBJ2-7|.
CASSPFQDSTYEQYF
TGTGCCAGCTCACCCTTTCAGGACAGTACCTACGAGCAGTACTTC
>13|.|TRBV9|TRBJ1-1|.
CASSDSHLSEAFF
TGTGCCAGCAGCGACTCTCATCTTTCCGAAGCTTTCTTT
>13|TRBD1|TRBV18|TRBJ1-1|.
CASSLGQGEGAFF
TGTGCCAGCTCACTCGGACAGGGTGAGGGAGCTTTCTTT
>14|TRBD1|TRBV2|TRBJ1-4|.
CASRETGYGEKLFF
TGTGCCAGCAGGGAGACAGGGTACGGAGAAAAACTGTTTTTT
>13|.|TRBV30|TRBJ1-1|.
CAWRTGGLTEAFF
TGTGCCTGGAGGACGGGGGGGCTCACTGAAGCTTTCTTT
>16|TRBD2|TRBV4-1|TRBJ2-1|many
CASSQDTSGGAGEQFF
TGCGCCAGCAGCCAAGATACTAGCGGGGGGGCCGGCGAGCAGTTCTTC
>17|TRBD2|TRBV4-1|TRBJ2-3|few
CASSQVGLAGGADTQYF
TGCGCCAGCAGCCAGGTGGGACTAGCGGGGGGGGCAGATACGCAGTATTTT
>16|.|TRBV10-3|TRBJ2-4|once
CAISEPTVNSKNIQYF
TGTGCCATCAGTGAACCGACAGTAAATAGCAAAAACATTCAGTACTTC
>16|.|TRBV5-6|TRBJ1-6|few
CASSLTASSYNSPLHF
TGTGCCAGCAGCTTGACAGCCAGCTCCTATAATTCACCCCTCCACTTT
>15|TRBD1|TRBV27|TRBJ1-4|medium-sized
CASSTLTGSNEKLFF
TGTGCCAGCAGTACATTGACAGGGAGTAATGAAAAACTGTTTTTT
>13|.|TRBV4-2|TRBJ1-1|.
CASSQVGDTEAFF
TGTGCCAGCAGCCAAGTCGGGGACACTGAAGCTTTCTTT